This T cell receptor beta chain was recovered during a study of T cells in Graves' hyperthyroidism and ophthalmopathy. Study findings and constraints: Patients with ophthalmopathy were separated from those with stable hyperthyroidism by a 13 V-J model. Ophthalmopathy, as predicted by the model, came a median roughly 6.5 months after the prediction.

Based on clinical symptoms, serum thyroxine and TRAb, thyroid ultrasound and orbital computed tomography, diagnoses were reached. The CDR3 covers 12 residues. CDR1 is DFQATT and CDR2 is SNEGSKA in the germline V gene (reference sequence). RNA transcripts were the template for amplifying TCR beta CDR3 regions. A first-round RT-PCR of the TCR CDR3 used the HTBI primer set. TCRdb itself ran the multiplex PCR reads through MiXCR, one entry per CDR3 protein. This table holds 500,000 to 750,000 distinct CDR3 sequences, under 60% found once. In the case of this clonotype: Its specificity is unknown. A read error may produce the germline difference seen at one junction end.

The genes are TRBV20-1 and TRBJ2-7; D is possibly TRBD1 (5 bases). This sequence originates from a woman under 30 with Graves' hyperthyroidism. The sequenced sample was peripheral blood or thyroid tissue (not recorded which). CDR3 in DNA: TGCAGTGCTCCCGATGGACACTACGCGCAGTACTTC. Its translation is CSAPDGHYAQYF.